This T cell receptor (beta chain) was identified in a study of response to subunit inactivated influenza vaccine. CDR3 length equals 19 residues. Germline loops: CDR1 SGHTA, CDR2 FQGTGA. V was pared by 1 base and J by 2 bases, with 23 bases between. One entry per CDR3 protein results from TCRdb running MiXCR on the RT-PCR reads. The sample lists around 150,000 distinct CDR3 sequences, roughly a tenth occurring once. This clonotype was found many times. This chain links TRBV7-3 with TRBJ1-1; D might be TRBD1 (6 bases). The source material was non-naive T cells sorted from PBMCs, sampled 40 to 50 days after vaccination. The TCR was taken from a man aged 45-65 years who received an inactivated influenza vaccine. CDR3 amino acids: CASSLRIARDRRVNTEAFF. The CDR3 region has the DNA TGTGCCAGCAGCTTAAGAATAGCGCGAGACAGGAGAGTTAACACTGAAGCTTTCTTT.